The 5 T cell receptor beta chains below all came from one sample that was sequenced in a study of molecular identifiers for immune sequencing clone quantification (dated by TCRdb to 2016 to 2018). The library was prepared using PCR. Sequencer: NextSeq 500. TCRdb reprocessed the public reads (quality trimming at Q25 with fastp, clone calling with MiXCR) and kept in-frame beta chains. A single entry per CDR3 protein holds the most common genes and DNA from its merged rows. The sample profile shows some 590,000 distinct CDR3 sequences; about 25% of them were found once. The ten largest make up about 0.8% of the sample. The sequenced material came from naive CD8+ T cells from blood, with Jurkat cell RNA spiked in. This specimen's cell subset or site label, per the study, means: FACS-sorted CD8+CD4-CCR7+CD45RA+ naive T cells. The receptors stem from a human donor in good health. Some libraries in this study had Jurkat cell RNA spiked in.

Many counts were recorded for this clonotype. The chain carries TRBV29-1 and TRBJ2-1; D is perhaps TRBD2 (6 bases). Germline V CDR1 and CDR2: SQVTM, ANQGSEA. Trimming took 5 bases from V and 9 from J, leaving 8 bases between them. The CDR3 sequence is 10 residues long. In DNA form, the CDR3 reads TGCAGCGTTCTAGCGTCTGAGCAGTTCTTC. This gives the protein CSVLASEQFF.

V gene TRBV19 combines with J gene TRBJ2-2; 9 bases agree with TRBD1. The CDR3 totals 14 residues. The germline V gene has CDR1 LNHDA and CDR2 SQIVND (reference sequence). The V and J ends lost 11 bases and 3 bases, in that order; junction bases with no gene match: 7. The CDR3 here is CAATGTGYTGELFF. The CDR3 coding sequence is TGTGCCGCGACCGGGACAGGGTACACCGGGGAGCTGTTTTTT.

This clonotype was counted at least ten times. The chain employs TRBV29-1 and TRBJ2-7, with 14 bases that match TRBD2. With V trimmed by 3 bases and J by 6 bases, 4 bases remained unmatched. Germline lookup yields CDR1 SQVTM and CDR2 ANQGSEA. This CDR3 has 14 residues. The CDR3 sequence is CSVEGLAGVGEQYF. For the CDR3, the DNA is TGCAGCGTTGAGGGACTAGCGGGAGTGGGCGAGCAGTACTTC.

The J gene is TRBJ2-3, the V gene TRBV6-2 or TRBV6-3; TRBD2 aligns across 9 bases. Germline CDR1 and CDR2: MNHEY and SVGEGT. J was trimmed by 5 bases and V by 4 bases; bases with no gene match: 16. The CDR3 sequence is 18 residues long. The CDR3 reads CASSSLIPWREGGDTQYF. In DNA, the CDR3 is TGTGCCAGCAGTTCGCTCATCCCCTGGCGGGAGGGCGGAGATACGCAGTATTTT.

The rearrangement uses TRBV20-1 and TRBJ2-7, with D uncertain. CDR3 length equals 11 residues. Germline V gene data show CDR1 as DFQATT and CDR2 as SNEGSKA (reference sequence). CDR3 coding DNA: TGCAGGGCCAAACTTTCCTACGAGCAGTACTTC. Translation: CRAKLSYEQYF.